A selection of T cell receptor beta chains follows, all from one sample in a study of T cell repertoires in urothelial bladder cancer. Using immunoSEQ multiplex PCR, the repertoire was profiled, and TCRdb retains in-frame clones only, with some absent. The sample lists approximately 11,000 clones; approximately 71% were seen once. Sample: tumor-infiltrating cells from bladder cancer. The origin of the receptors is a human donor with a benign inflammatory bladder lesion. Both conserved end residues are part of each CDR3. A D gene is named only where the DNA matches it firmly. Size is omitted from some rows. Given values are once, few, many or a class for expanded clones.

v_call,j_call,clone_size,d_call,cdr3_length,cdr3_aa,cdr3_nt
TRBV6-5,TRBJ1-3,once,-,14,CASSYQGIGNTIYF,TGTGCCAGCAGTTACCAGGGCATAGGAAACACCATATATTTT
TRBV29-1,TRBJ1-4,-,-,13,CSVNVGAGEKLFF,TGCAGCGTTAACGTCGGGGCCGGTGAAAAACTGTTTTTT
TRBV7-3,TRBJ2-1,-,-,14,CASSRQPSYNEQFF,TGTGCCAGCAGCCGACAGCCCTCCTACAATGAGCAGTTCTTC
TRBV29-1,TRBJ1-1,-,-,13,CSVGDVRGTEAFF,TGCAGCGTAGGGGACGTGAGGGGCACTGAAGCTTTCTTT
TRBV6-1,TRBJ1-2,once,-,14,CASSHKQGDYGYTF,TGTGCCAGCAGCCATAAACAAGGAGACTATGGCTACACCTTC
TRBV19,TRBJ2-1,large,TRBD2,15,CASSTRESSYNEQFF,TGTGCCAGTAGTACGCGGGAGAGCTCCTACAATGAGCAGTTCTTC
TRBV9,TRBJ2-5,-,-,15,CASSKGRASRETQYF,TGTGCCAGCAGCAAGGGTAGGGCAAGCCGAGAGACCCAGTACTTC
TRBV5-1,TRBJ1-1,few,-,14,CATNSGTGNTEAFF,TGCGCCACCAACTCCGGGACCGGGAATACTGAAGCTTTCTTT
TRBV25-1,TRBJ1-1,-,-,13,CASSLFEGTEAFF,TGTGCCAGCAGTCTATTTGAGGGGACTGAAGCTTTCTTT
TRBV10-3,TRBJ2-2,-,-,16,CAISESPGHRAGELFF,TGTGCCATCAGTGAATCGCCGGGACATAGGGCCGGGGAGCTGTTTTTT
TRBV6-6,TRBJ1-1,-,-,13,CASKDQGATEAFF,TGTGCCAGCAAGGATCAGGGCGCCACTGAAGCTTTCTTT